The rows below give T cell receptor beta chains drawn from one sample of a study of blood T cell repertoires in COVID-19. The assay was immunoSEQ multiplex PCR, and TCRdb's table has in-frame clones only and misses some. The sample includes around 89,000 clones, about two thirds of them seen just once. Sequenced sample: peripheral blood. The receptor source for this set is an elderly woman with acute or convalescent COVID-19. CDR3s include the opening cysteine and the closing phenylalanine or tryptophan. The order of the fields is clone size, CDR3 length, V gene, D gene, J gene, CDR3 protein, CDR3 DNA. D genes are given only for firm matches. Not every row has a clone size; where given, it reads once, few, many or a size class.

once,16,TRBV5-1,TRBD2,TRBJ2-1,CASSLALAGGTNEQFF,TGCGCCAGCAGCTTGGCCTTGGCGGGGGGCACCAATGAGCAGTTCTTC
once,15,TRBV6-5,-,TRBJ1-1,CASSSTLRGGTEAFF,TGTGCCAGCAGTTCGACCCTGAGGGGGGGGACTGAAGCTTTCTTT
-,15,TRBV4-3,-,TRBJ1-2,CASSASPQGSGGYTF,TGCGCCAGCAGCGCGTCGCCACAGGGTTCTGGAGGCTACACCTTC
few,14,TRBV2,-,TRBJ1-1,CASSRQQMNTEAFF,TGTGCCAGCAGCCGACAGCAAATGAACACTGAAGCTTTCTTT
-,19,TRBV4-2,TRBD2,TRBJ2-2,CASSPGLGLTGGRTGELFF,TGTGCCAGCAGCCCAGGGCTGGGATTAACGGGGGGTCGGACCGGGGAGCTGTTTTTT
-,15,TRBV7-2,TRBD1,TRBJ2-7,CASSLGTENTYEQYF,TGTGCCAGCAGCCTCGGGACAGAAAATACCTACGAGCAGTACTTC
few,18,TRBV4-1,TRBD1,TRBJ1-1,CASSQEMVGGSKNTEAFF,TGCGCCAGCAGCCAAGAAATGGTAGGGGGCAGCAAGAACACTGAAGCTTTCTTT
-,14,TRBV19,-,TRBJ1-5,CASSMRLGVQPQHF,TGTGCCAGTAGTATGAGGCTCGGGGTTCAGCCCCAGCATTTT
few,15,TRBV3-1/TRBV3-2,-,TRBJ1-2,CASSQETGLDYGYTF,TGTGCCAGCAGCCAAGAAACAGGTCTTGACTATGGCTACACCTTC
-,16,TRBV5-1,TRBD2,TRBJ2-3,CASSLWTSGGTDTQYF,TGCGCCAGCAGCTTGTGGACTAGCGGGGGAACAGATACGCAGTATTTT
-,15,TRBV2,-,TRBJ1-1,CASSEDILGNTEAFF,TGTGCCAGCAGTGAAGACATTCTGGGCAACACTGAAGCTTTCTTT
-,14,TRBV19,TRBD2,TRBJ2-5,CASSKRGVTETQYF,TGTGCCAGTAGTAAGCGGGGGGTAACAGAGACCCAGTACTTC
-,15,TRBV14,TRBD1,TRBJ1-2,CASSPRQGRGYGYTF,TGTGCCAGCAGCCCCCGACAGGGACGAGGGTATGGCTACACCTTC
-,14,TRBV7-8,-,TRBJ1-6,CASRGSGEDSPLHF,TGTGCCAGCAGGGGGTCAGGGGAAGATTCACCCCTCCACTTT
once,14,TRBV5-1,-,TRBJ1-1,CASSLEGADTEAFF,TGCGCCAGCAGCCTCGAAGGGGCGGACACTGAAGCTTTCTTT
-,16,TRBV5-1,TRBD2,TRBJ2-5,CASSLGFSGGQETQYF,TGCGCCAGCAGCTTGGGGTTTAGCGGGGGCCAAGAGACCCAGTACTTC
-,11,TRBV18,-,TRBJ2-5,CASSLMETQYF,TGTGCCAGCTCACTTATGGAGACCCAGTACTTC
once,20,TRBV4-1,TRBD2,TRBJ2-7,CASSQNLRDKRGAPSYEQYF,TGCGCCAGCAGCCAAAATCTCAGGGACAAGCGGGGGGCACCTTCCTACGAGCAGTACTTC
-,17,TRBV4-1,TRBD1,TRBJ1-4,CASSFGTGGMSNEKLFF,TGCGCCAGCAGCTTCGGGACAGGGGGCATGAGTAATGAAAAACTGTTTTTT
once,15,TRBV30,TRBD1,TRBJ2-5,CAWSSRGQAQETQYF,TGTGCCTGGAGTTCACGCGGACAGGCGCAAGAGACCCAGTACTTC
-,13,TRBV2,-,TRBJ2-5,CASTRDYQETQYF,TGTGCCAGCACCCGGGACTACCAAGAGACCCAGTACTTC
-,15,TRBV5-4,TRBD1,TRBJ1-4,CASSSGTAPNEKLFF,TGTGCCAGCAGCTCCGGGACAGCCCCGAATGAAAAACTGTTTTTT
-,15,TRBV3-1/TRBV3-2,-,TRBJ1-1,CASSQRADGLTEAFF,TGTGCCAGCAGCCAAAGGGCCGACGGACTTACTGAAGCTTTCTTT
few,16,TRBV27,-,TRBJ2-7,CASSRLVMGGAYEQYF,TGTGCCAGCAGCCGGCTGGTAATGGGGGGAGCCTACGAGCAGTACTTC
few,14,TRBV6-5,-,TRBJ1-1,CASSRGGMNTEAFF,TGTGCCAGCAGTAGGGGGGGGATGAACACTGAAGCTTTCTTT
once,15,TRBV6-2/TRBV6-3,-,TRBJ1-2,CASSHFRDPNYGYTF,TGTGCCAGCAGTCACTTCCGAGATCCCAACTATGGCTACACCTTC
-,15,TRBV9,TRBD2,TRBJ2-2,CASSVLAGHTGELFF,TGTGCCAGCAGCGTACTAGCGGGCCACACCGGGGAGCTGTTTTTT
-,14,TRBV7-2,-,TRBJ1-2,CASSPGSSNYGYTF,TGTGCCAGCAGCCCGGGGTCCTCCAACTATGGCTACACCTTC
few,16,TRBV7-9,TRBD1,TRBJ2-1,CASSGLRTGTYNEQFF,TGTGCCAGCAGCGGTCTGAGGACAGGGACCTACAATGAGCAGTTCTTC
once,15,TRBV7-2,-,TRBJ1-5,CASSLGGDQGQPQHF,TGTGCCAGCAGCTTAGGGGGTGACCAGGGGCAGCCCCAGCATTTT
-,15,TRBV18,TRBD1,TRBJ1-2,CASSQTTGRGYGYTF,TGTGCCAGCTCACAGACGACAGGGCGTGGCTATGGCTACACCTTC
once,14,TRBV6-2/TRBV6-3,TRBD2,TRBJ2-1,CASSQAGVYNEQFF,TGTGCCAGCAGCCAAGCGGGGGTATACAATGAGCAGTTCTTC
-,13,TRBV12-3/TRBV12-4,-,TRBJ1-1,CASRRAGGTEAFF,TGTGCCAGCAGAAGAGCGGGGGGAACTGAAGCTTTCTTT
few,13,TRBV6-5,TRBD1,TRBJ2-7,CASMGQGLYEQYF,TGTGCCAGCATGGGACAGGGGTTATACGAGCAGTACTTC
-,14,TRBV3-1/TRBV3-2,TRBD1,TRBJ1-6,CASSYRDRGLPLHF,TGTGCCAGCAGTTACCGGGACAGGGGTCTACCCCTCCACTTT
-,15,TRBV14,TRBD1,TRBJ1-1,CASSQTQGARTEAFF,TGTGCCAGCAGCCAAACACAGGGGGCGCGCACTGAAGCTTTCTTT
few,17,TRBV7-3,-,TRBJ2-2,CASSFKPDILNTGELFF,TGTGCCAGCAGCTTCAAACCGGACATCCTGAACACCGGGGAGCTGTTTTTT
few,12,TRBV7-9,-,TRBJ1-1,CASSPTQTEAFF,TGTGCCAGCAGCCCCACTCAAACTGAAGCTTTCTTT
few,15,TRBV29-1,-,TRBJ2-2,CSVAPDSWNTGELFF,TGCAGCGTAGCACCGGACAGCTGGAACACCGGGGAGCTGTTTTTT
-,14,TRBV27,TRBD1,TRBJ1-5,CASSLTGGNQPQHF,TGTGCCAGCAGTCTGACAGGGGGCAATCAGCCCCAGCATTTT
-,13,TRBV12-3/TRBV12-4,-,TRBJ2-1,CASSSQGEGEQFF,TGTGCCAGCAGCTCACAGGGAGAAGGGGAGCAGTTCTTC
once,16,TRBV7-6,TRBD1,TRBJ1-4,CASSLGGGTGREKLFF,TGTGCCAGCAGCTTAGGGGGGGGGACAGGGCGAGAAAAACTGTTTTTT
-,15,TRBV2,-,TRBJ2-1,CASSEGGFTYNEQFF,TGTGCCAGCAGTGAGGGGGGTTTTACCTACAATGAGCAGTTCTTC
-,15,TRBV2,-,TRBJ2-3,CASRILALATDTQYF,TGTGCCAGCAGGATACTAGCCCTTGCCACAGATACGCAGTATTTT
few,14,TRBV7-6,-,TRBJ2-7,CASSKSGGTYEQYF,TGTGCCAGCAGCAAAAGTGGGGGGACCTACGAGCAGTACTTC
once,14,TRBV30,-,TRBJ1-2,CAWSPGREDLGYTF,TGTGCCTGGAGCCCAGGCAGGGAAGACCTTGGCTACACCTTC
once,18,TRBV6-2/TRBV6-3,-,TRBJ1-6,CASSFPGTSNGVNSPLHF,TGTGCCAGCAGTTTTCCTGGGACAAGCAACGGGGTCAATTCACCCCTCCACTTT
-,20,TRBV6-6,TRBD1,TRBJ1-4,CASSHSQEGQGIATNEKLFF,TGTGCCAGCAGCCATTCTCAGGAAGGACAGGGAATTGCAACTAATGAAAAACTGTTTTTT
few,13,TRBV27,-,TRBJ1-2,CASQGRNNYGYTF,TGTGCCAGTCAGGGCAGAAATAACTATGGCTACACCTTC
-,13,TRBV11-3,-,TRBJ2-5,CASSLQGGETQYF,TGTGCCAGCAGCTTACAGGGGGGAGAGACCCAGTACTTC
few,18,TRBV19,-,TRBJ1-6,CASSIRVGRGSYNSPLHF,TGTGCCAGTAGTATTCGTGTGGGGCGCGGCTCCTATAATTCACCCCTCCACTTT
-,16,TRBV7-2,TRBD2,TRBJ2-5,CASSSRTSGGLGTQYF,TGTGCCAGCAGCTCCCGGACTAGCGGGGGCCTTGGGACCCAGTACTTC
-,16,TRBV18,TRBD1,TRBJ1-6,CASSPSGTGNNSPLHF,TGTGCCAGCTCACCTTCCGGGACAGGAAATAATTCACCCCTCCACTTT
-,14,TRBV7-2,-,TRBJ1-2,CASSPRGGGGGYTF,TGTGCCAGCAGCCCCCGCGGGGGCGGAGGTGGCTACACCTTC
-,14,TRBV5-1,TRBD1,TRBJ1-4,CASTGGQGGEKLFF,TGCGCCAGCACCGGGGGCCAGGGGGGTGAAAAACTGTTTTTT
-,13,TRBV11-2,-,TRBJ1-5,CASSLNVLQPQHF,TGTGCCAGCAGCCTAAACGTATTGCAGCCCCAGCATTTT
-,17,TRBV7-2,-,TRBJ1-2,CASSSMRLSGQSGGYTF,TGTGCCAGCAGCTCCATGAGATTAAGCGGACAGTCCGGGGGCTACACCTTC